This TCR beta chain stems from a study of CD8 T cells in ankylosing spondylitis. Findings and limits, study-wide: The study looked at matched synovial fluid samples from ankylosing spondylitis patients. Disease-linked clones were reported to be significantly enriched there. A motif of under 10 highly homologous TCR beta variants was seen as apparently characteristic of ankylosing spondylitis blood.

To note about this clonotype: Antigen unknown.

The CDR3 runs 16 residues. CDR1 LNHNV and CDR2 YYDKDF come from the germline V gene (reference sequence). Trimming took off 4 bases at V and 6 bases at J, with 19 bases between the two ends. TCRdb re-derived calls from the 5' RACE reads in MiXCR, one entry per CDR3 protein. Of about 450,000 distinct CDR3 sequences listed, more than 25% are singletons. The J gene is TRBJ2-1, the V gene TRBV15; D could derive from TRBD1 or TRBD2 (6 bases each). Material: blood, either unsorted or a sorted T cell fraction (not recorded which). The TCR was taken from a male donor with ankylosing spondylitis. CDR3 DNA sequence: TGTGCCACCAGCACCGATCGGGGGACATGGGGCAATGAGCAGTTCTTC. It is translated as CATSTDRGTWGNEQFF.